This T cell receptor (beta chain) was retrieved from a study of regulatory T cells in long-lasting Graves disease. The overall study: By definition, persistent Graves' disease involved antithyroid drugs for over 5 years alongside positive TSH receptor antibodies. Study conclusions and caveats: Whereas nearly 1,000 public clonotypes were shared by new patients, persistent patients shared more, at some 3,000.

Germline values: CDR1 LNHDA, CDR2 SQIVND (reference sequence). Unmatched junction bases numbered 3, after V lost 6 bases and J lost 10 bases. This CDR3 spans 12 amino acids. TCR beta libraries were built with iRepertoire HTBI primers and Arm-PCR of CDR3 regions. In TCRdb, the multiplex PCR reads were re-called with MiXCR into one record per CDR3 protein. The sample has 350,000 to 500,000 distinct CDR3 sequences; over 20% are singletons. This clonotype was found a few times. As yet, its antigen is unknown. Time point indicated: persistent/refractory GD, antithyroid drugs over 5 years with positive TRAb. TCR sequences were obtained from RNA taken from PBMCs.

This specimen consisted of peripheral blood mononuclear cells (PBMCs), obtained when the disease was refractory, from a patient treated with antithyroid drugs. The TCR was taken from a female donor with Graves disease. V is TRBV19 and J is TRBJ2-1, with 10 positions matching TRBD2. The CDR3 protein is CASSPSGSEQFF. DNA of the CDR3: TGTGCCAGTAGCCCTAGCGGGAGCGAGCAGTTCTTC.